This record concerns one T cell receptor (beta chain) sequence. The germline gives CDR1 LNHDA, CDR2 SQIVND (reference sequence). The CDR3 has 15 residues. Trimming took 4 bases from V and 1 from J, leaving 13 bases between them. This record belongs to a study of blood T cell repertoires in COVID-19. Study at large: PBMCs, B-cell-depleted T cells, or T cells were the source of the cDNA or gDNA that made up the material.

Self-reported history from a screening survey and questionnaire set each donor's cohort. Sequenced by immunoSEQ multiplex PCR; TCRdb stores in-frame clones only, minus some. Among roughly 150,000 clones listed, 84% were seen once. The chain links TRBV19 to TRBJ1-1, with D perhaps matching TRBD1 (6 bases). This receptor was identified in a woman younger than 30 who had been exposed to COVID-19. Sequenced material: PBMCs or T cells enriched from blood (not recorded which). In DNA form, the CDR3 reads TGTGCCAGTAGTACCAACAGGGTGCGGAACACTGAAGCTTTCTTT. Translating gives CASSTNRVRNTEAFF.